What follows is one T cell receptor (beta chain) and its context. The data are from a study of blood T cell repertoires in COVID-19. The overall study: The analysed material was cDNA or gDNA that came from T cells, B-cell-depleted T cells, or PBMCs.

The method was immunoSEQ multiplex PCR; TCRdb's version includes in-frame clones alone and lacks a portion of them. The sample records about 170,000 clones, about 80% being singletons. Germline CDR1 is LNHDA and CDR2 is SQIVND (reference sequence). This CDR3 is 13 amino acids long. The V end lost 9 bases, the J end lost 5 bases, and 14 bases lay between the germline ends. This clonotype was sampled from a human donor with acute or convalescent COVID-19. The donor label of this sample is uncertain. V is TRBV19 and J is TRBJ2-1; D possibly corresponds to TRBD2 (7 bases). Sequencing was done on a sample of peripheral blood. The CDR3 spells CASKGRGHNEQFF. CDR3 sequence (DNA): TGTGCCAGCAAAGGGCGGGGGCACAATGAGCAGTTCTTC.